These 23 T cell receptor beta chains share one sample of origin, sequenced in a study of cytotoxic CD8 clonotypes in ibrutinib-treated CLL. The protocol was immunoSEQ multiplex PCR, while the TCRdb copy is restricted to in-frame clones and leaves out a portion. The sample gives some 120,000 clones, around 84% of which show up once; roughly 3.5% is in the top ten. The sequencing here drew on PBMCs, taken after 24 months of ibrutinib treatment. The source of these receptors is a human donor with chronic lymphocytic leukemia.

The V and J genes are TRBV14 and TRBJ2-7; 9 nucleotides align to TRBD1. From germline, CDR1 is SGHDN and CDR2 FVKESK. The V and J ends lost 1 base and 7 bases, in that order; junction bases with no gene match: 8. The CDR3 sequence is 15 residues long. CDR3 nucleotides: TGTGCCAGCAGCCAAGCGGGACAGGGAGTTTGGGAGCAGTACTTC. Amino acids: CASSQAGQGVWEQYF.

V is TRBV7-2 and J is TRBJ1-3; D uncertain. The V and J ends lost 1 base and 0 bases respectively, with 10 bases between them. The CDR3 length is 16 residues. In germline, CDR1 is SGHTA, CDR2 FQGNSA. Here the CDR3 DNA reads TGTGCCAGCAGCTTAGTAAGCCACGACTCTGGAAACACCATATATTTT. Translation gives CASSLVSHDSGNTIYF.

The table lists this clone with a count of one. The V call is TRBV30, the J call TRBJ1-2, with D possibly being TRBD1 (5 bases). Trimming removed 8 bases at V and 4 bases at J, with 17 bases between. The CDR3 loop spans 13 amino acids. Germline V CDR1 and CDR2: GTSNPN, SVGIG (reference sequence). The CDR3 is CAQNEGRSYGYTF. CDR3 nucleotide sequence: TGTGCCCAGAATGAGGGGCGATCCTATGGCTACACCTTC.

The chain recombines TRBV6-6 with TRBJ2-7; D might be TRBD1 (5 bases). The CDR3 has 12 residues. Germline V lookup: CDR1 MNHNY, CDR2 SVGAGI (reference sequence). Deletions cut 6 bases from V and 1 base from J, with 7 bases between. This chain's CDR3 is CASSQGSYEQYF. DNA for the CDR3: TGTGCCAGCAGCCAGGGTTCCTACGAGCAGTACTTC.

The chain has TRBV18 and TRBJ2-5; 8 bases fit TRBD1. Germline V gives CDR1 KGHSH, CDR2 LQKENI. The CDR3 covers 16 residues. V was pared by 0 bases and J by 6 bases, with 9 bases of the junction left unmatched. Here the CDR3 reads CASSPPTGQVAKTQYF. CDR3 nucleotides: TGTGCCAGCTCACCACCAACGGGACAGGTGGCGAAGACCCAGTACTTC.

V usage is TRBV29-1 and J usage is TRBJ1-1, with D tentatively TRBD1 (6 bases). Trimming removed 4 bases from V and 5 bases from J, with 14 bases in between. Looked up from germline, CDR1 is SQVTM and CDR2 is ANQGSEA. CDR3 length: 13 residues. CDR3 region: CSVGGGRGTEAFF. CDR3 nucleotide sequence: TGCAGCGTTGGGGGAGGCAGGGGAACTGAAGCTTTCTTT.

This clone was recorded once. This chain links TRBV12-5 with TRBJ2-1; 9 nucleotides line up with TRBD1. V was pared by 4 bases and J by 4 bases, with 14 bases of the junction left unmatched. The length of the CDR3 is 18 residues. The V gene's germline CDR1 is LGHNT and CDR2 FRNRAP. CDR3 sequence: CASGSPPGTGIGYNEQFF. DNA of the CDR3: TGTGCTAGTGGTTCGCCTCCCGGGACAGGGATCGGGTACAATGAGCAGTTCTTC.

This CDR3 reads CASSPNLRQGHYGYTF. The CDR3 bases are TGTGCCAGCAGCCCCAACCTTAGACAGGGGCACTATGGCTACACCTTC. The chain carries TRBV7-9 and TRBJ1-2; 8 nucleotides agree with TRBD1. The CDR3 has 16 residues. The V gene end was trimmed by 5 bases and the J gene end by 3 bases; junction bases not matched to a gene: 11. The V gene's germline CDR1 is SEHNR and CDR2 FQNEAQ (reference sequence).

This chain's CDR3 is CASSGLTGDNSPLHF. The DNA for the CDR3 is TGTGCCAGCAGCGGACTGACAGGGGATAATTCACCCCTCCACTTT. The gene calls are TRBV9 and TRBJ1-6; 8 nucleotides align to TRBD1. The V gene's germline CDR1 is SGDLS and CDR2 YYNGEE. Trimming took 3 bases from V and 5 from J; bases not matched to a gene: 4. The CDR3 consists of 15 residues.

This clone has just one count. The V gene is TRBV28, the J gene TRBJ1-1; unclear D gene. The CDR3 is 15 residues long. Germline V CDR1 and CDR2: MDHEN, SYDVKM. The V end lost 7 bases, the J end lost 0 bases, and 15 bases lay between the germline ends. The CDR3 DNA sequence: TGTGCCAGCAACCCCCCGGGCAGACTGAACACTGAAGCTTTCTTT. Its translation is CASNPPGRLNTEAFF. The full variable domain, its missing parts supplied by reference TRBV28 and TRBJ1-1, is DVKVTQSSRYLVKRTGEKVFLECVQDMDHENMFWYRQDPGLGLRLIYFSYDVKMKEKGDIPEGYSVSREKKERFSLILESASTNQTSMYLCASNPPGRLNTEAFFGQGTRLTVV.

This chain uses TRBV7-2 with TRBJ1-2; D not certain. This CDR3 comprises 15 residues. Trimming removed 3 bases at V and 2 bases at J, with 13 bases between. Per germline, CDR1 SGHTA and CDR2 FQGNSA. The CDR3 bases are TGTGCCAGCAGCTTGGTGATTCTGGGAAACTATGGCTACACCTTC. As protein: CASSLVILGNYGYTF.

The chain is built from TRBV10-3 and TRBJ1-5; TRBD1 agrees at 8 bases. This CDR3 has 12 amino acids. Unmatched junction bases numbered 4, after V lost 10 bases and J lost 5 bases. Germline V lookup: CDR1 ENHRY, CDR2 SYGVKD. This chain's CDR3 is CATAQGDQPQHF. The CDR3 DNA reads as TGTGCCACGGCACAGGGGGATCAGCCCCAGCATTTT.

V gene TRBV7-3 combines with J gene TRBJ1-1, with TRBD1 matching over 9 bases. The trim removed 5 bases at V and 4 bases at J, leaving 5 bases unmatched. The CDR3 is made up of 14 amino acids. Germline CDR1 and CDR2: SGHTA and FQGTGA. For the CDR3, the DNA is TGTGCCAGCAGCCGGTTGGGACAGGGCACTGAAGCTTTCTTT. As protein: CASSRLGQGTEAFF. Variable domain in full (rest from reference TRBV7-3 and TRBJ1-1): GAGVSQTPSNKVTEKGKYVELRCDPISGHTALYWYRQSLGQGPEFLIYFQGTGAADDSGLPNDRFFAVRPEGSVSTLKIQRTERGDSAVYLCASSRLGQGTEAFFGQGTRLTVV.

V is TRBV9 and J is TRBJ2-1; either TRBD1 or TRBD2 may supply D (6 bases each). With 3 bases removed from V and 9 bases from J, the gap between germline ends came to 22 bases. From germline, CDR1 is SGDLS and CDR2 YYNGEE. The CDR3 is made up of 16 amino acids. The CDR3 reads CASSALEGGGLGEQFF. In DNA, the CDR3 is TGTGCCAGCAGCGCCCTTGAGGGGGGCGGGTTGGGTGAGCAGTTCTTC.

The chain combines TRBV5-1 with TRBJ2-7; D ambiguous. Looked up from germline, CDR1 is SGHRS and CDR2 is YFSETQ. This CDR3 is built from 13 residues. V was shortened by 2 bases and J by 6 bases, with 12 bases between the two germline ends. The CDR3, as DNA: TGCGCCAGCAGCTTTGGAGCCTCCCCCGAGCAGTACTTC. Translating gives CASSFGASPEQYF.

The chain has TRBV18 and TRBJ2-2, with D possibly being TRBD2 (6 bases). The CDR3 runs 16 residues. Germline V gene sequence: CDR1 KGHSH, CDR2 LQKENI. V lost 0 bases and J 5 bases, leaving 13 bases between the germline ends. CDR3 bases: TGTGCCAGCTCACCACCGCGTACGGGGAGGACCGGGGAGCTGTTTTTT. This codes for CASSPPRTGRTGELFF.

The chain uses TRBV7-8 and TRBJ2-3, with a weak D call TRBD2 (6 bases). The CDR3 consists of 18 residues. The V and J ends lost 1 base and 2 bases respectively, with 19 bases between them. CDR1 is SGHVS and CDR2 is FQNEAQ in the germline V gene. CDR3 sequence reads: CASSLVGSSGASTDTQYF. CDR3 sequence (DNA): TGTGCCAGCAGCTTAGTGGGGAGTAGCGGTGCCTCCACAGATACGCAGTATTTT.

The chain is built from TRBV7-2 and TRBJ2-7; D gene unclear. V was shortened by 1 base and J by 2 bases, with 3 bases between the two germline ends. Looked up from germline, CDR1 is SGHTA and CDR2 is FQGNSA. The CDR3 length is 12 residues. The CDR3 loop reads CASSLVAYEQYF. The CDR3 nucleotides are TGTGCCAGCAGCTTAGTCGCCTACGAGCAGTACTTC. Full variable domain (missing parts from reference TRBV7-2 and TRBJ2-7): GAGVSQSPSNKVTEKGKDVELRCDPISGHTALYWYRQSLGQGLEFLIYFQGNSAPDKSGLPSDRFSAERTGGSVSTLTIQRTQQEDSAVYLCASSLVAYEQYFGPGTRLTVT.

The chain couples TRBV2 to TRBJ2-7, with D perhaps being TRBD1 or TRBD2 (7 bases each). The V and J ends lost 5 bases and 2 bases respectively, with 13 bases between them. The CDR3 consists of 14 residues. Germline CDR1 and CDR2: SNHLY and FYNNEI. The CDR3 loop is CASSSGGTAYEQYF. The DNA for the CDR3 is TGTGCCAGCAGTTCCGGGGGGACAGCCTACGAGCAGTACTTC. The full variable domain, rest sourced from reference TRBV2 and TRBJ2-7, is EPEVTQTPSHQVTQMGQEVILRCVPISNHLYFYWYRQILGQKVEFLVSFYNNEISEKSEIFDDQFSVERPDGSNFTLKIRSTKLEDSAMYFCASSSGGTAYEQYFGPGTRLTVT.

The CDR3 sequence: CASSPPGTSGTYEQYF. The CDR3 nucleotides are TGTGCCAGCTCACCACCTGGGACTAGCGGGACCTACGAGCAGTACTTC. The chain is built from TRBV18 and TRBJ2-7, with 13 bases aligning to TRBD2. CDR3 length: 16 residues. The germline V gene has CDR1 KGHSH and CDR2 LQKENI. The ends lost 0 bases at V and 2 bases at J; junction bases unmatched: 1.

This sequence joins TRBV2 and TRBJ1-2; 7 bases fit TRBD1. V gave up 2 bases and J gave up 2 bases; unmatched junction bases: 5. This CDR3 is 15 amino acids long. From germline, CDR1 is SNHLY and CDR2 FYNNEI. The CDR3 sequence: CASSESQGVNYGYTF. The CDR3 region has the DNA TGTGCCAGCAGTGAATCCCAGGGGGTGAACTATGGCTACACCTTC.

The rearrangement uses TRBV19 and TRBJ2-1, with TRBD1 identical over 10 bases. Looked up from germline, CDR1 is LNHDA and CDR2 is SQIVND (reference sequence). The V segment lost 9 bases and the J segment 8 bases; nucleotides outside the gene matches: 7. This CDR3 is built from 13 residues. The CDR3 sequence is CASRDRGVDEQFF. The CDR3 DNA reads TGTGCCAGCCGGGACAGGGGCGTGGATGAGCAGTTCTTC.

J is TRBJ1-3 and V is TRBV18; D is uncertain. CDR3 length: 13 residues. The germline V gene encodes CDR1 KGHSH and CDR2 LQKENI. V lost 2 bases and J 2 bases, leaving 4 bases between the germline ends. The chain's CDR3 is CASSPGAGNTIYF. The CDR3, as DNA: TGTGCCAGCTCACCAGGGGCTGGAAACACCATATATTTT.